The 22 T cell receptor beta chains reported below all come from one sample, sequenced in a study of shared clonotypes between healthy human individuals. Sequenced by immunoSEQ multiplex PCR; TCRdb stores in-frame clones only, minus some. The sample lists roughly 1,100,000 clones; more than 65% were seen once. The specimen sequenced was memory CD4+ T cells sorted from blood. Described subset: CD45RA-negative fraction. Receptors originate from a man aged 18 to 29 in good health.

This clone was detected a few times. The CDR3: CASSSDKLGAEQYF. The CDR3 coding sequence is TGTGCCAGCAGCTCCGATAAGTTGGGGGCCGAGCAGTACTTC. This chain connects TRBV5-4 to TRBJ2-7; TRBD1 is a possible D gene (6 bases). Trimming took off 3 bases at V and 6 bases at J, with 16 bases between the two ends. The CDR3 is 14 residues long. The germline gives CDR1 SGHNT, CDR2 YYREEE (reference sequence).

This clone was counted only a few times. This sequence joins TRBV2 and TRBJ1-1; no firm D call. Trimming stripped 5 bases from V and 1 base from J, with 14 bases between. Germline loops: CDR1 SNHLY, CDR2 FYNNEI. The CDR3 sequence is 15 residues long. CDR3 sequence: CASSSGPLENTEAFF. CDR3 nucleotide sequence: TGTGCCAGCAGTAGTGGACCCTTGGAGAACACTGAAGCTTTCTTT.

There are a few counts of this clone. The V and J genes are TRBV18 and TRBJ1-5; D might be TRBD1 (5 bases). This CDR3 has 15 amino acids. Germline lookup yields CDR1 KGHSH and CDR2 LQKENI. Trimming removed 6 bases at V and 0 bases at J, with 12 bases between. CDR3 in amino acids: CASSPREDSNQPQHF. The CDR3 DNA is TGTGCCAGCTCGCCCAGGGAGGATAGCAATCAGCCCCAGCATTTT.

The chain carries TRBV5-1 and TRBJ2-5; tentative D call: TRBD1 (5 bases). CDR3 length: 13 amino acids. The germline V and J ends were trimmed by 4 bases and 1 base, with 8 bases remaining between them. Germline CDR1 is SGHRS and CDR2 is YFSETQ. This CDR3 is CASSRQIQETQYF. The DNA for the CDR3 is TGCGCCAGCAGCCGACAGATCCAAGAGACCCAGTACTTC.

The rearrangement uses TRBV2 and TRBJ2-3; TRBD2 aligns across 9 bases. V dropped 9 bases and J dropped 1; count of bases not matched to a gene: 8. This CDR3 is built from 15 residues. Germline CDR1 and CDR2: SNHLY and FYNNEI. This CDR3 reads CASGGSGGRTDTQYF. In DNA form, the CDR3 reads TGTGCCAGTGGTGGGAGCGGGGGGCGCACAGATACGCAGTATTTT.

The gene calls are TRBV28 and TRBJ1-1, with unresolved D. V dropped 8 bases and J dropped 1 base, with 8 bases sitting between them. The CDR3 runs to 12 residues. Germline values: CDR1 MDHEN, CDR2 SYDVKM. CDR3 sequence reads: CASEVGNTEAFF. The CDR3 nucleotides are TGTGCCAGCGAGGTGGGGAACACTGAAGCTTTCTTT.

The V and J genes are TRBV5-1 and TRBJ1-6; weak D call: TRBD1 (5 bases). Trimming took 1 base from V and 10 from J, leaving 15 bases between them. This CDR3 has 15 amino acids. Germline lookup yields CDR1 SGHRS and CDR2 YFSETQ. CDR3 coding DNA: TGCGCCAGCAGCTTGTCGGTGGGGGGAGAGTCACCCCTCCACTTT. It is translated as CASSLSVGGESPLHF. The complete variable domain, with remaining parts taken from reference TRBV5-1 and TRBJ1-6, reads KAGVTQTPRYLIKTRGQQVTLSCSPISGHRSVSWYQQTPGQGLQFLFEYFSETQRNKGNFPGRFSGRQFSNSRSEMNVSTLELGDSALYLCASSLSVGGESPLHFGNGTRLTVT.

The J gene is TRBJ2-4, the V gene TRBV6-1; D may be TRBD1 or TRBD2 (5 bases each). Trimming removed 2 bases at V and 15 bases at J, with 11 bases between. Germline CDR1 reads MNHNS; CDR2 reads SASEGT. The CDR3 spans 11 residues. CDR3 bases: TGTGCCAGCAGTGAACGGGGCCCCCCGTACTTC. Residues: CASSERGPPYF.

This chain links TRBV10-3 with TRBJ1-1; the D is unclear. Germline V gives CDR1 ENHRY, CDR2 SYGVKD. The CDR3 extends over 14 amino acids. Trimming stripped 11 bases from V and 1 base from J, with 17 bases between. In DNA form, the CDR3 reads TGTGCCTCTACCCTGGCAGCAGGGAACACTGAAGCTTTCTTT. It specifies CASTLAAGNTEAFF.

This clone turned up a few times. The gene calls are TRBV14 and TRBJ1-6; no clear D gene. Germline CDR1 is SGHDN and CDR2 is FVKESK. Trimming left V 4 bases short and J 12 bases short, with 13 bases between. This CDR3 spans 13 amino acids. CDR3 loop: CASSLGRGGPLHF. The CDR3 DNA reads TGTGCCAGCAGCCTAGGACGTGGTGGACCCCTCCACTTT. Full variable domain (rest looked up from reference TRBV14 and TRBJ1-6): EAGVTQFPSHSVIEKGQTVTLRCDPISGHDNLYWYRRVMGKEIKFLLHFVKESKQDESGMPNNRFLAERTGGTYSTLKVQPAELEDSGVYFCASSLGRGGPLHFGNGTRLTVT.

The J gene is TRBJ2-5, the V gene TRBV2, with 11 bases identical to TRBD2. The CDR3 has 16 residues. Germline lookup yields CDR1 SNHLY and CDR2 FYNNEI. V was clipped by 5 bases and J by 4 bases; unmatched bases: 9. The CDR3 DNA is TGTGCCAGCAGTAGATTAATAGCGGGGGGGCTAGAGACCCAGTACTTC. It is translated as CASSRLIAGGLETQYF.

The gene calls are TRBV4-3 and TRBJ2-6; D gene ambiguous. V lost 3 bases and J lost 0, with 18 bases in between. The length of the CDR3 is 19 residues. Looked up from germline, CDR1 is LGHNA and CDR2 is YSLEER. The CDR3 here is CASSQLTPSQGSGANVLTF. Here the CDR3 DNA reads TGCGCCAGCAGCCAGCTCACCCCGTCCCAAGGCTCTGGGGCCAACGTCCTGACTTTC.

This chain connects TRBV5-1 to TRBJ2-7; a weak D match, TRBD1 (6 bases). Germline CDR1 is SGHRS and CDR2 is YFSETQ. Trimming took off 1 base at V and 8 bases at J, with 13 bases between the two ends. This CDR3 is built from 13 residues. The CDR3 DNA reads TGCGCCAGCAGCTTGAGTGGGACAAACCAGCAGTACTTC. Its translation is CASSLSGTNQQYF.

In this sample, this clone turned up a few times. V gene TRBV6-5 combines with J gene TRBJ1-2; D unresolved. The length of the CDR3 is 15 residues. Germline CDR1 and CDR2: MNHEY and SVGAGI. V gave up 0 bases and J gave up 7 bases, with 15 bases separating them. DNA of the CDR3: TGTGCCAGCAGTTACTCGGGGAAGAAGACCCCTGGCTACACCTTC. Protein sequence: CASSYSGKKTPGYTF.

V gene TRBV5-1 combines with J gene TRBJ2-1; 9 nucleotides line up with TRBD1. The germline gives CDR1 SGHRS, CDR2 YFSETQ. The CDR3 totals 12 residues. J lost 15 bases, V lost 3 bases, and 7 bases had no gene match. In DNA, the CDR3 is TGCGCCAGCAGCTACGAGGGGGGACAGGGGTTCTTC. As protein: CASSYEGGQGFF.

This chain connects TRBV28 to TRBJ1-2, with unresolved D. Germline CDR1 reads MDHEN; CDR2 reads SYDVKM. The CDR3 sequence is 14 residues long. Trimming shortened V by 2 bases and J by 2 bases, and 9 bases separated the two germline ends. In nucleotides, the CDR3 is TGTGCCAGCAGTTTACGTTCCGGGAACTATGGCTACACCTTC. Its protein is CASSLRSGNYGYTF.

The rearrangement uses TRBV19 and TRBJ2-7; the match to TRBD1 covers 8 bases. CDR3 length: 15 residues. Trimming cost V 4 bases and J 1 base; bases outside gene matches: 6. CDR1 LNHDA and CDR2 SQIVND come from the germline V gene (reference sequence). This CDR3 is CASSTNRDRSYEQYF. The CDR3 DNA reads TGTGCCAGTAGTACTAACCGGGACAGGTCCTACGAGCAGTACTTC.

The chain recombines TRBV6-6 with TRBJ1-1; no clear D gene. V lost 4 bases and J lost 3, with 12 bases in between. CDR1 MNHNY and CDR2 SVGAGI come from the germline V gene (reference sequence). The CDR3 is made up of 14 amino acids. Written as DNA, the CDR3 is TGTGCCAGCAGTTCCCGGAAGGGAGACACTGAAGCTTTCTTT. It translates to CASSSRKGDTEAFF.

The CDR3 here is CASSRGTLEETQYF. CDR3 DNA sequence: TGTGCCAGCAGTCGGGGGACTTTAGAGGAGACCCAGTACTTC. This rearrangement joins TRBV6-1 to TRBJ2-5, with D perhaps matching TRBD2 (6 bases). The CDR3 is 14 amino acids. Germline-derived CDR1 and CDR2 are MNHNS and SASEGT. V lost 5 bases to trimming and J lost 5 bases, with 15 bases between them.

About this clone: Within the sample, other DNA sequences also encode this same CDR3. This chain links TRBV5-6 with TRBJ1-5; D gene ambiguous. The V end was cut by 1 base, the J end by 6 bases, with 5 bases between. The CDR3 consists of 12 residues. Germline CDR1 SGHDT, CDR2 YYEEEE. The CDR3 region has the DNA TGTGCCAGCAGCTTGCTGGGTCAGCCCCAGCATTTT. It codes for CASSLLGQPQHF. Full variable domain (missing parts from reference TRBV5-6 and TRBJ1-5): DAGVTQSPTHLIKTRGQQVTLRCSPKSGHDTVSWYQQALGQGPQFIFQYYEEEERQRGNFPDRFSGHQFPNYSSELNVNALLLGDSALYLCASSLLGQPQHFGDGTRLSIL.

The gene calls are TRBV21-1 and TRBJ1-1. TRBV21-1 is a pseudogene. The CDR3 sequence is 15 residues long. The CDR3 DNA reads as TGTGCCAGCAGCAACAAAGCACAAAGGGTTACTGAAGCTTTCTTT. Its translation is CASSNKAQRVTEAFF.

This clone came up once. The chain recombines TRBV5-1 with TRBJ2-7; TRBD1 matches at 10 bases. Germline V CDR1 and CDR2: SGHRS, YFSETQ. Losses at the gene ends were 0 bases for V and 7 bases for J; bases not matched to a gene: 4. The CDR3 covers 14 residues. The chain's CDR3 is CASSLGQGAREQYF. For the CDR3, the DNA is TGCGCCAGCAGCTTGGGACAGGGGGCGCGTGAGCAGTACTTC.